This T cell receptor beta chain was sequenced for a study of preoperative IRX-2 immunotherapy in early breast cancer. Only in-frame clones appear in the TCRdb table, and some are missing; sequencing was by immunoSEQ multiplex PCR. The table includes tens of thousands of clones, 75% to 85% detected once. V was clipped by 2 bases and J by 1 base, with 14 bases between them. The CDR3 has 16 residues. Germline V gives CDR1 MNHGY, CDR2 SAAAGT. Sample treatment: preoperative locoregional IRX-2 cytokine immunotherapy. This phase Ib study tested locoregional IRX-2 cytokine immunotherapy given before surgery. This chain uses TRBV6-8 with TRBJ2-5; weak D call: TRBD1 (5 bases). This clonotype originated in a human donor with breast cancer. Sequenced here: lymph node tissue, sampled after IRX-2 immunotherapy. CDR3 bases: TGTGCCAGCAGTTACGGGCAGGGCGCCCCCCAAGAGACCCAGTACTTC. Its translation: CASSYGQGAPQETQYF.